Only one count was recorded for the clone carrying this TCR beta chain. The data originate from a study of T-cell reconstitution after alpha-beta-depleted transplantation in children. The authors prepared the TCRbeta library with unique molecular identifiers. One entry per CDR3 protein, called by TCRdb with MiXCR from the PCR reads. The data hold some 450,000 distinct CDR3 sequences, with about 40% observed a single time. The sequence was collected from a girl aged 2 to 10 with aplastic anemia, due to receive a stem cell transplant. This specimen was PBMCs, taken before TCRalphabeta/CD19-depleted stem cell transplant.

In DNA, the CDR3 is TGTGCCAGCAGCCAAACCAGGGACCGAAGAGCAGATACGCAGTATTTT. Protein sequence: CASSQTRDRRADTQYF. The gene calls are TRBV7-6 and TRBJ2-3; D could derive from TRBD1 or TRBD2 (5 bases each). The germline CDR1 and CDR2 sequences are SGHVS and FNYEAQ. The CDR3 has 16 amino acids. The ends were cut back, 5 bases at V and 4 bases at J, with 19 bases in the middle.